This TCR beta chain was profiled in a study of vaccination effects on CD4 cells after COVID-19. This clone was found a few times. Its target is not known. CD4+ T cells specific for antigen were expanded with viral peptide pools by the ViraFEST assay before sequencing. CD4+ T cell isolation took place after about nine days of culture. It was two doses of either the BNT162b2 or mRNA-1273 vaccine that participants received. Sequenced by immunoSEQ multiplex PCR; TCRdb stores in-frame clones only, minus some. The sample consists of 30,000 or so clones, around 67% of them appearing once. The receptor comes from a human donor who received a COVID-19 vaccine. This specimen was CD4+ T cells from PBMCs cultured with HCoV-NL63 spike peptides, taken after COVID-19 vaccination.

CDR3: CASSGGPRSYNSPLHF. The CDR3 coding sequence is TGTGCCAGCAGTGGGGGACCGCGGTCCTATAATTCACCCCTCCACTTT. The chain combines TRBV2 with TRBJ1-6, with D tentatively TRBD1 (5 bases). V dropped 4 bases and J dropped 1 base, with 11 bases sitting between them. In germline, CDR1 is SNHLY, CDR2 FYNNEI. This CDR3 has 16 residues.